This section outlines one T cell receptor beta chain sequence together with its context. The data belong to a study of blood T cell repertoires in COVID-19. Background on the study: PBMCs, B-cell-depleted T cells, or T cells provided the cDNA or gDNA that made up the material.

Original analysis: Amplification of reference gene primers provided the estimated nucleated cell counts. Some clones are missing from TCRdb's copy, which holds only in-frame ones; the method was immunoSEQ multiplex PCR. V, J and clone size are taken as reported in that table, and D and trimming were inferred from the DNA itself. The sample carries 90,000 to 150,000 clones, 80% to 90% recorded once. The CDR3 loop spans 17 amino acids. Source material: peripheral blood. V usage is TRBV12-2 and J usage is TRBJ2-5; the D segment call TRBD1 is taken from the table without a DNA check. TRBV12-2 is labeled a pseudogene. This TCR came from a human donor with acute or convalescent COVID-19. The donor label of this sample is uncertain. The CDR3 nucleotides read TGTGCAAGTCGCTTAGTTCTACCGACAGCCAAACAAGAGACCCAGTACTTC. Protein product: CASRLVLPTAKQETQYF.